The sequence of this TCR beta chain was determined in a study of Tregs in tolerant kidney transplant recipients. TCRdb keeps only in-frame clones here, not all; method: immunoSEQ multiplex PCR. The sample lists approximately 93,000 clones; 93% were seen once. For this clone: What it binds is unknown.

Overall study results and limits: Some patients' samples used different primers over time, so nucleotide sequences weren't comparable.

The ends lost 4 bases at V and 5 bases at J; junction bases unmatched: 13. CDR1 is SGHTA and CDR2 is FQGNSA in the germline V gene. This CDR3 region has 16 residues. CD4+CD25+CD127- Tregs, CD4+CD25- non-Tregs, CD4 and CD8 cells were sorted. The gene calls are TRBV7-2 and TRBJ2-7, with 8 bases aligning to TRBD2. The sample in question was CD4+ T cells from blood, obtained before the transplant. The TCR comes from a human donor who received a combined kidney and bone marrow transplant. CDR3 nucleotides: TGTGCCAGCAGCTACCATCCGGGTAGCGGGATACACGAGCAGTACTTC. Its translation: CASSYHPGSGIHEQYF.